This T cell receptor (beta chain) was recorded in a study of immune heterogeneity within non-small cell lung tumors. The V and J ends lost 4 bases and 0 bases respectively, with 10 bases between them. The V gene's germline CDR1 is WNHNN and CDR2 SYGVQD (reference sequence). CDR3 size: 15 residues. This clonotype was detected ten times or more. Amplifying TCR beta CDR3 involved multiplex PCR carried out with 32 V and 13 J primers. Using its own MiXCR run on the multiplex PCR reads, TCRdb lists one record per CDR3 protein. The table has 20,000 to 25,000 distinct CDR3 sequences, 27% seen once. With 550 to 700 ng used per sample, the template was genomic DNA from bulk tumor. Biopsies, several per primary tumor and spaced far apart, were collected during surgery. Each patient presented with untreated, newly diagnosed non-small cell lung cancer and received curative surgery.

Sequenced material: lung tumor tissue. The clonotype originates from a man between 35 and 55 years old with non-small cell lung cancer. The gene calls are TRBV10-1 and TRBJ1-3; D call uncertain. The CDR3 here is CASSAGRNSGNTIYF. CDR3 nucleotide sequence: TGCGCCAGCAGTGCCGGACGGAACTCTGGAAACACCATATATTTT.